This T cell receptor (beta chain) comes out of a study of CD8 T cells in Susac syndrome. Per the germline V gene, CDR1 is LNHDA and CDR2 is SQIVND (reference sequence). The CDR3 has 16 amino acids, counting both end residues. RNA was extracted with the RNeasy kit, and a quantity of roughly 0.5 to 1 ug was reverse transcribed using random hexamers. Each CDR3 protein gets one entry after TCRdb re-called the immunoSEQ multiplex PCR reads with MiXCR. The data show about 160,000 distinct CDR3 sequences, 94% seen once. Comments on this clonotype: The DNA is left out, because the CDR3 cannot be placed on it with certainty; the CDR3 is given as TCRdb lists it.

The V call is TRBV19, the J call TRBJ2-2; TRBD1, the table's D call, lacks a check against the DNA. Sequencing was carried out using CD4+ T cells from PBMCs. The receptor was isolated from a human donor with multiple sclerosis. The CDR3 here is CASSIWRGSFTGELFF.